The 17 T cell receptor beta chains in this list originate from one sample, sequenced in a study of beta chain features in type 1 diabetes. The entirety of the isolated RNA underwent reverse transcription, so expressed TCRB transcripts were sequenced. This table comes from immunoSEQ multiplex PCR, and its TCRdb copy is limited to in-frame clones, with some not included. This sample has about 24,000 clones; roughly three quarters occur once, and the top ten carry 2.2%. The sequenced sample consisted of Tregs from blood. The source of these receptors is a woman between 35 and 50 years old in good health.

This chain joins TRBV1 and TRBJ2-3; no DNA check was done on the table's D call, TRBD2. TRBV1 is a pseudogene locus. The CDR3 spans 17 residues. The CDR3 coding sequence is TGCACCAGCAGCCAAACGAGACTCGCGGGACGATCCCCCGGGCAGTATTTT. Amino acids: CTSSQTRLAGRSPGQYF.

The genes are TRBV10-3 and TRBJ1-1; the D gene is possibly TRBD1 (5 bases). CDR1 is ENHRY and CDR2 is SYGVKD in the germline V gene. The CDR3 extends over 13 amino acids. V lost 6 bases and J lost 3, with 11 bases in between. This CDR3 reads CAISRTGDTEAFF. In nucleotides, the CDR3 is TGTGCCATCAGCCGGACGGGGGACACTGAAGCTTTCTTT.

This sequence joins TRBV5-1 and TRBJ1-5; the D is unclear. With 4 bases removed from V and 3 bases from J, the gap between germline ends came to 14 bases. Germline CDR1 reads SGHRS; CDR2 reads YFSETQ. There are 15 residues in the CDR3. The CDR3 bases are TGCGCCAGCAGCCCCCGGGGTCTCCACAATCAGCCCCAGCATTTT. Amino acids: CASSPRGLHNQPQHF.

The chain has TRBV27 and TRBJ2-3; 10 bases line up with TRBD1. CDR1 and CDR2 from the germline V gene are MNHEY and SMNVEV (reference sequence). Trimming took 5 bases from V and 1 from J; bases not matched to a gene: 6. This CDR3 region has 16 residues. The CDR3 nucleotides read TGTGCCAGCAGTCCTCGGACAGGGGGGGGCACAGATACGCAGTATTTT. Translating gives CASSPRTGGGTDTQYF.

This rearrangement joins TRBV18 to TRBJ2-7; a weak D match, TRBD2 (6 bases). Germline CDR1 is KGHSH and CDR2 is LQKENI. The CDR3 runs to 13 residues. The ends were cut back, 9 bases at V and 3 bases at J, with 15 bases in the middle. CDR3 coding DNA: TGTGCCAGAAAGGGGAGGTATATCTACGAGCAGTACTTC. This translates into CARKGRYIYEQYF.

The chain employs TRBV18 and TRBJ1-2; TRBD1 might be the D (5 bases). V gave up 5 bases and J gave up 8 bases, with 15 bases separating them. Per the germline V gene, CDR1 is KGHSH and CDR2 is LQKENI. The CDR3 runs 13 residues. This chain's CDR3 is CASSSREGTGYTF. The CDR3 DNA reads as TGTGCCAGCTCAAGCAGGGAAGGTACAGGCTACACCTTC.

CDR3 sequence reads: CASSPQYTEAFF. CDR3 coding DNA: TGTGCCAGCAGCCCCCAATACACTGAAGCTTTCTTT. The chain joins TRBV9 to TRBJ1-1, with unresolved D. This CDR3 has 12 amino acids. Germline V CDR1 and CDR2: SGDLS, YYNGEE. Trimming cost V 4 bases and J 3 bases, with 7 bases left between them.

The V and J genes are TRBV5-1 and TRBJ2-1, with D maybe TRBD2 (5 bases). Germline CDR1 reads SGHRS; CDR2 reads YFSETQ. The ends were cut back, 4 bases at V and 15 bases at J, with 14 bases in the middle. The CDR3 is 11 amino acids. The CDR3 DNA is TGCGCCAGCAGCCTCAAGACCGGACTGTTCTTC. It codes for CASSLKTGLFF.

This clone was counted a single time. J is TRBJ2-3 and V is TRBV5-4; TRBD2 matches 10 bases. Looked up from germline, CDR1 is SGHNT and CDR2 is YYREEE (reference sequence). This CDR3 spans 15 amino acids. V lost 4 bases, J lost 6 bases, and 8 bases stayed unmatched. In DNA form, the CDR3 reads TGTGCCAGCAGCAGAGCGGGGGGGCGGGGGGATACGCAGTATTTT. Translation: CASSRAGGRGDTQYF.

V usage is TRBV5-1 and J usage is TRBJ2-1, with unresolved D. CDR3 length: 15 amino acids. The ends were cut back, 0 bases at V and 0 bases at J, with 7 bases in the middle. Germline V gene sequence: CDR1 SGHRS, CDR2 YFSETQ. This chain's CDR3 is CASSLGSSSYNEQFF. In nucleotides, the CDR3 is TGCGCCAGCAGCTTGGGGTCCAGCTCCTACAATGAGCAGTTCTTC.

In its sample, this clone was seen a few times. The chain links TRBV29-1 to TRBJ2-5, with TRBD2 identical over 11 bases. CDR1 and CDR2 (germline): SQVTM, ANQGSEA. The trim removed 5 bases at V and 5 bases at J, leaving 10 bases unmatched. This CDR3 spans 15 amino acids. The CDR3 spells CSVRRGTSGPETQYF. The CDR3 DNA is TGCAGCGTTCGAAGAGGGACTAGCGGCCCGGAGACCCAGTACTTC.

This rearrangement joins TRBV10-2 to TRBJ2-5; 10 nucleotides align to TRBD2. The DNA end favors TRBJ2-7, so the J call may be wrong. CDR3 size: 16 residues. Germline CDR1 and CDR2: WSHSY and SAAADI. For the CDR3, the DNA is TGCGCCAGCAGTGAGTCGCTAGCGGGGGTAGGTTACGAGCAGTACTTC. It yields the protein CASSESLAGVGYEQYF.

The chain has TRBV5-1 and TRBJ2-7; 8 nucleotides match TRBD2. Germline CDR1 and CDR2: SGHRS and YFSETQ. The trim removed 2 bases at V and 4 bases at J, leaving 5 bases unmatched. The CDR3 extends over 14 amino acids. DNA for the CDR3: TGCGCCAGCAGCTTCGGCGGGGGGCCGTACGAGCAGTACTTC. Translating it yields CASSFGGGPYEQYF.

The CDR3 coding sequence is TGTGCCAGCAGTGGAGGGACAGGGGGAAGCAATCAGCCCCAGCATTTT. This gives the protein CASSGGTGGSNQPQHF. V usage is TRBV6-1 and J usage is TRBJ1-5, with TRBD1 identical over 11 bases. The length of the CDR3 is 16 residues. CDR1 and CDR2 (germline): MNHNS, SASEGT. With V trimmed by 4 bases and J by 1 base, 3 bases remained unmatched.

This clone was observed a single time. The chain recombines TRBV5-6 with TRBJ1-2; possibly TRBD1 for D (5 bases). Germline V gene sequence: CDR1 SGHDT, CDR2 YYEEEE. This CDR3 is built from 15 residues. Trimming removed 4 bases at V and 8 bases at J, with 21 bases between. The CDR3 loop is CASSNIGLGHSGYTF. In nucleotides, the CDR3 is TGTGCCAGCAGCAATATTGGGCTTGGACATTCGGGCTACACCTTC.

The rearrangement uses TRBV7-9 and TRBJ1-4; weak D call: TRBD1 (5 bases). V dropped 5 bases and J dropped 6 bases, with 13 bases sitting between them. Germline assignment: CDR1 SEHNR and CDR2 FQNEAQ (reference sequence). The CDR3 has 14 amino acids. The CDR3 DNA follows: TGTGCCAGCAGCCCCCGAAGGGGCGATGAAAAACTGTTTTTT. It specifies CASSPRRGDEKLFF.

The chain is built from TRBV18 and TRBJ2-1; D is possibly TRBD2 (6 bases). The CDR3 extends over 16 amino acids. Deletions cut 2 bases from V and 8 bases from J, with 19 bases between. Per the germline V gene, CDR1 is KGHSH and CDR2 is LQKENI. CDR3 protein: CASSPTGGTLGDEQFF. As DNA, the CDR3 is TGTGCCAGCTCACCAACGGGCGGGACCCTAGGCGATGAGCAGTTCTTC.